This T cell receptor beta chain was obtained from a study of cytomegalovirus exposure and HLA in healthy donors (dated by TCRdb to 2015 to 2018). With respect to the entire study: An earlier analysis of roughly 570 of the donors reported around 280 Gb of sequence data and 117 million unique TCR beta sequences obtained from about 179 million T cells. Every discovery cohort repertoire had been produced on one sequencing platform. The study used immunosequencing to profile the T cell repertoires of approximately 690 subjects and linked those repertoires to cytomegalovirus serostatus. In a later analysis, previously published TCR beta repertoires from about 670 donors were re-analyzed and high-resolution HLA genotyping was added so that TCR occurrence patterns could be studied. Typing coverage varied by locus: roughly 629-640 donors for A, B, C, DRB1 and DQB1; some 520 for DQA1; nearly 610 for DPA1; roughly 450 for DPB1. HLA typing covered class I and class II loci at four-digit resolution. Donor age, sex, ethnicity and CMV serostatus were compiled together with the repertoire data. To predict cytomegalovirus infection status, the study brought together high-throughput TCR immunosequencing, statistical association of individual TCRs with disease status, and machine learning. To decide whether each TCR beta V gene segment behaved as functional or pseudogenic, an earlier analysis of some 570 of the donors relied on high-throughput TCR beta sequencing. Rather than drawing on any new phenotypic data, the later analysis identified candidate immune exposures from TCR beta sequences and the way those sequences occurred across donors. Along with the approximately 670-subject first cohort, a separate validation cohort of about 110 different subjects was used. Around 300 gigabases of sequencing data and approximately 85 million unique TCR sequences were included in an early release covering about 700 HLA-typed donors. Of the roughly 400 genotyped donors, 75% to 85% were placed in the genetic ancestry cluster associated with self-reported Caucasian donors. Four or five DR-DQ haplotypes were treated as single units for association and clustering because of strong linkage in the cohort. The aim of the study was to test whether cataloging public T cell receptors could identify signatures of past pathogen exposure. A later genetic analysis took genome-wide SNP genotypes for about three fifths of the roughly 700 donors and used that subset as a discovery cohort. Across 398 genotyped donors of the cohort, an average of roughly 250,000 unique TCR beta nucleotide sequences per donor were sequenced, and 15% to 20% of those sequences were non-productive.

The CDR3 covers 14 residues, taking in both the cysteine and the phenylalanine. Just CDR3 DNA is preserved here, 42 bases in frame from base 1. The germline V gene encodes CDR1 SGHVS and CDR2 FNYEAQ. From V the trimming removes 4 bases and from J it removes 10 bases, while the gene matches leave 6 bases of the junction unaccounted for. As to this clone: The antigen it recognizes is unknown. Base quality data are lacking; no much larger clone is found one base away.

The receptor library was made with the immunoSEQ multiplex PCR assay. For the multiplex PCR, a mixture combining 60 forward primers for TCR Vbeta segments and 13 reverse primers for TCR Jbeta segments was used. Amplification of the CDR3 region of rearranged TCR beta genes was performed with a multiplex PCR assay on genomic DNA. On the Illumina HiSeq System, the amplified TCR beta libraries were sequenced as 87-base-pair reads. In the source study's methods: In a later analysis, tens of millions of unique TCR beta chains were counted across the roughly 610 repertoires, and around 10 million of these chains were shared by at least two donors. A nearest-neighbor algorithm error-corrected the raw reads and collapsed the reads into unique sequences, merging closely related sequences to remove PCR and sequencing errors. V, D and J gene segments were assigned by aligning CDR3 sequences to IMGT reference sequences. For a sequence to be retained, at least a six-nucleotide match to both a V gene segment and a J gene segment was required. Rearrangements were classified as productive when the CDR3 lacked stop codons and remained in frame with V and J, and all other rearrangements were classified as non-productive. Following IMGT convention, CDR3 was defined as the stretch from the second conserved V-encoded cysteine up to the conserved J-encoded phenylalanine. In an earlier analysis of approximately 500 of the donors, sequences lacking an unambiguous match to a single V gene segment were excluded. In an earlier analysis of approximately 610 of the donors, V segments were called functional above 56.7% productive rearrangements and were called segregating when the between-donor standard deviation exceeded 5%. To diagnose cytomegalovirus status from the catalog of TCR beta chain sequences, a statistical classification framework was built. In a later analysis, TCR nucleotide sequences were compared against IMGT/GENE-DB human TR gene sequences so that V and J genes could be assigned. The TCRdist pipeline was used in a later analysis to assign CDR3 sequences and most-parsimonious VDJ recombination scenarios. In a later analysis, every TCR beta chain was defined by the combination of its CDR3 amino acid sequence and its V-gene family, and reads without a unique V-gene family were dropped. In a later analysis, around 650 highly shared, low-generation-probability nucleotide sequences were removed to address suspected cross-contamination and a sequencing artifact. For each public chain, a later analysis derived a clonal expansion index from normalized ranks of inferred template counts within each repertoire. In a later analysis, generation probabilities were computed with a VDJ recombination model fitted to out-of-frame rearrangements, and the resulting probabilities were checked against IGoR. A later analysis scored TCR-TCR, TCR-HLA and TCR-CMV co-occurrence with hypergeometric tests, applying a repertoire-size bias correction to TCR pairs. A later analysis estimated false discovery rates by permuting HLA or CMV assignments 20 times. In a later analysis, co-occurring TCRs were grouped using DBSCAN, with TCRdist sequence similarity added in when clustering inside HLA-allele-positive subsets. Co-occurrence clustering excluded repertoires with fewer than 30,000 or more than 120,000 public chains, plus five with anomalous nucleotide sharing. TCRdb's version of the immuneACCESS table is confined to in-frame rearrangements and falls short of the full clone set. An unresolved V gene accounts for under half of the shortfall where checked; the remainder is of unknown origin. That table supplies the V and J calls and clone size; D and trimming were determined from the DNA. The sample profile shows 150,000 or so clones; 60% to 75% of them were found once. The top ten constitute around 2.8% of the sample.

What the authors observed across the whole study: In both the original and validation cohorts, the classifier was reported to diagnose cytomegalovirus status with high specificity and sensitivity. Presence/absence analyses assumed roughly uniform sequencing depth across donors, an assumption that may not hold. In an earlier analysis of about 550 of the donors, most TCR beta V segments were observed in productive rearrangements about 87% or about 30% of the time, broadly matching IMGT annotations. A later genetic analysis reported fewer N-insertions in productive TCRs among donors in an Asian-associated ancestry cluster than the roughly 690-donor mean. The only immune exposure information available for the cohort was CMV serostatus. It was suggested by the authors that the approach could potentially be generalized to other disease states and immunological phenotypes. Compared with equally common non-associated chains, HLA-associated TCR beta chains in a later analysis were more clonally expanded and had lower generation probabilities. A further reported finding was that TCR beta sequences accurately predicted the HLA-A and HLA-B alleles for most subjects in the first cohort. In vitro tests confirmed that a few of the cytomegalovirus-associated TCR beta chains recognize cytomegalovirus antigens. Across donors, most TCR sequences were observed very rarely, whereas some public TCRs were present in many individuals. According to a later analysis, parvovirus B19, influenza, CMV and Epstein-Barr virus appeared linked to several top co-occurrence clusters. A group of highly shared sequence variants was considered likely to be a technical artifact of the sequencing pipeline. Over 15 rarely observed V segments, including chromosome 9 orphons, were excluded from the earlier analysis of some 590 of the donors because counts were too low. When HLA alleles, especially DR and DQ, strongly co-occurred, attributing TCR associations to individual alleles was difficult. In a later analysis, TCR association rates were found to vary across HLA loci, with the most associated TCRs seen for DRB1 alleles and the fewest for HLA-C alleles. Because some donors lacked HLA typing at each locus, the association tests relied only on the typed subset. The study gave a list of 150 to 200 TCR beta chains associated with cytomegalovirus. Most CMV-associated TCR beta chains appeared to be HLA-restricted in a later analysis, and the HLA associations seemed to be driven largely by CMV exposure. Correlated functional status among segregating V segments might reflect linkage disequilibrium, but an unknown experimental factor could not be ruled out. Some IMGT-functional V segments, including TRBV6-2 and TRBV6-3, could not be told apart with the 87-base-pair reads, so those segments were excluded. A later genetic analysis associated a missense DCLRE1C variant with V-gene and J-gene trimming of TCR beta chains, and an independent cohort replicated the association. Specific HLA alleles were associated with 15,000 to 20,000 TCR beta sequences at a false discovery rate of 0.05 in a later analysis. The cohort was sequenced for TCR beta chains only, and without alpha or paired-chain data the features that could be detected were limited.

The cohort comprised approximately 700 healthy bone marrow donors. At the time of sampling, all cohort members were nominally healthy, though unrecorded immune exposures were likely present. The donor tested CMV seronegative, placing the donor among the roughly 400 seronegative members of the cohort. Every donor gave a peripheral blood sample, and the peripheral blood mononuclear cells from that sample were used for TCR beta sequencing. The Qiagen DNeasy Blood Extraction Kit was used to extract genomic DNA from the blood cell samples. The sequenced sample was PBMCs. This sequence originates from a man between 18 and 29 years old in good health and CMV-seronegative. This chain is built from TRBV7-6 and TRBJ1-6; 8 middle bases align to TRBD1. CDR3 sequence: CASSYGQGDSPLHF. The bases read TGTGCCAGCAGCTACGGACAGGGTGACTCACCCCTCCACTTT.